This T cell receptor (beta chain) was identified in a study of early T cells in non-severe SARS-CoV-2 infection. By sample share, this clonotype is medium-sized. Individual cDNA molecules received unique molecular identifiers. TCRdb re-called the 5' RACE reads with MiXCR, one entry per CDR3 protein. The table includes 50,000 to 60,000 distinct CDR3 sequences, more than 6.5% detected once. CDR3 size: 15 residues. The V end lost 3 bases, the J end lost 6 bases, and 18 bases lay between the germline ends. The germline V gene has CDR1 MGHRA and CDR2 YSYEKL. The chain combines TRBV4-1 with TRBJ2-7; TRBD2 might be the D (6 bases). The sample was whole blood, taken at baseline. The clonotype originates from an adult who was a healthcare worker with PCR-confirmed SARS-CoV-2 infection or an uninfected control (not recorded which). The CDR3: CASSHVLGLTAEQYF. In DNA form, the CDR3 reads TGCGCCAGCAGCCATGTCCTGGGACTGACAGCCGAGCAGTACTTC.